These 16 T cell receptor beta chains share one sample of origin, sequenced in a study of STAT3 mutations in large granular lymphocyte leukemia. Whole-study results and caveats: Every T-cell large granular lymphocyte leukemia patient had at least one immunodominant TCR beta clonotype.

These receptors have no known antigen. Profiling relied on immunoSEQ multiplex PCR, and the TCRdb table lists in-frame clones only, not all of them. The sample includes just over 15,000 clones, roughly 91% of them seen just once. Sequenced sample: peripheral blood mononuclear cells. The receptor source for this set is a woman aged 45-59 years with T-cell large granular lymphocyte leukemia. Some clones in this sample may be carry-over from other donors' samples.

The CDR3 loop reads CASSLNGQGGQPQHF. The CDR3, as DNA: TGCGCCAGCAGCTTAAACGGACAGGGGGGTCAGCCCCAGCATTTT. The chain recombines TRBV5-1 with TRBJ1-5; TRBD1 agrees at 10 bases. The CDR3 is made up of 15 amino acids. CDR1 and CDR2 from the germline V gene are SGHRS and YFSETQ. V lost 2 bases and J lost 6; bases outside the gene matches: 5.

This chain links TRBV5-8 with TRBJ1-5; 8 bases line up with TRBD1. The V gene end was trimmed by 0 bases and the J gene end by 3 bases; junction bases not matched to a gene: 8. In germline, CDR1 is SGHTS, CDR2 YDEGEE. This CDR3 spans 17 amino acids. CDR3 DNA sequence: TGTGCCAGCAGCTTGGTACACGGGACAGGAGTCAATCAGCCCCAGCATTTT. Amino acid sequence: CASSLVHGTGVNQPQHF.

The chain carries TRBV7-9 and TRBJ1-5, with TRBD1 identical over 11 bases. This CDR3 has 16 residues. Per germline, CDR1 SEHNR and CDR2 FQNEAQ (reference sequence). The junction had 5 bases not matched to a gene; V was cut back by 6 bases and J by 1 base. This CDR3 reads CASRRTGGVSNQPQHF. As DNA, the CDR3 is TGTGCCAGCAGACGGACAGGGGGCGTCAGCAATCAGCCCCAGCATTTT. The variable domain in full, completed from reference TRBV7-9 and TRBJ1-5, reads DTGVSQNPRHKITKRGQNVTFRCDPISEHNRLYWYRQTLGQGPEFLTYFQNEAQLEKSRLLSDRFSAERPKGSFSTLEIQRTEQGDSAMYLCASRRTGGVSNQPQHFGDGTRLSIL.

The chain carries TRBV7-9 and TRBJ2-7; D is unclear. V was pared by 5 bases and J by 4 bases, with 12 bases between. CDR1 and CDR2 (germline): SEHNR, FQNEAQ (reference sequence). There are 13 residues in the CDR3. Written as DNA, the CDR3 is TGTGCCAGCAGCCCGTCCTCGTTGTACGAGCAGTACTTC. Residues: CASSPSSLYEQYF.

This chain uses TRBV4-1 with TRBJ2-7; a possible D gene is TRBD1 (6 bases). Germline loops: CDR1 MGHRA, CDR2 YSYEKL. The CDR3 loop spans 14 amino acids. Trimming stripped 1 base from V and 3 bases from J, with 10 bases between. CDR3 coding DNA: TGCGCCAGCAGCCAAGGGGTACAGGGCTACGAGCAGTACTTC. Protein: CASSQGVQGYEQYF.

The chain carries TRBV5-1 and TRBJ2-1, with 8 bases matching TRBD1. CDR3 length equals 14 residues. Trimming took 3 bases from V and 5 from J; bases not matched to a gene: 4. Germline CDR1 is SGHRS and CDR2 is YFSETQ. In nucleotides, the CDR3 is TGCGCCAGCAGCTCTTTGACAGGGGACAATGAGCAGTTCTTC. As protein: CASSSLTGDNEQFF.

The genes are TRBV18 and TRBJ1-1, with 9 bases aligning to TRBD1. V lost 1 base, J lost 9 bases, and 3 bases stayed unmatched. Germline V CDR1 and CDR2: KGHSH, LQKENI. The CDR3 contains 13 residues. In DNA, the CDR3 is TGTGCCAGCTCACCACGGGACAGGGAAAAAGCTTTCTTT. It translates to CASSPRDREKAFF.

V and J are TRBV30 and TRBJ1-2, with D hard to call. The germline CDR1 and CDR2 sequences are GTSNPN and SVGIG (reference sequence). V was clipped by 5 bases and J by 2 bases, with 12 bases between them. The CDR3 is 13 amino acids. CDR3 nucleotide sequence: TGTGCCTGGGCAAGAACACGAAACTATGGCTACACCTTC. Its translation is CAWARTRNYGYTF.

The chain links TRBV12-5 to TRBJ1-5, with TRBD1 as a possible D gene (6 bases). The CDR3 loop spans 15 amino acids. Germline V gene sequence: CDR1 LGHNT, CDR2 FRNRAP. Trimming left V 1 base short and J 6 bases short, with 13 bases between. In nucleotides, the CDR3 is TGTGCTAGTGGTTTGGGGACAGTCAGTGTTCAGCCCCAGCATTTT. It yields the protein CASGLGTVSVQPQHF.

The chain couples TRBV7-2 to TRBJ1-2; possibly TRBD1 for D (6 bases). The CDR3 length is 13 residues. The V and J ends lost 5 bases and 3 bases respectively, with 10 bases between them. CDR1 and CDR2 from the germline V gene are SGHTA and FQGNSA. CDR3 in DNA: TGTGCCAGCAGCCTACAGGGAGACTATGGCTACACCTTC. Translated: CASSLQGDYGYTF.

This chain joins TRBV29-1 and TRBJ2-5; D is ambiguous. CDR1 SQVTM and CDR2 ANQGSEA come from the germline V gene. This CDR3 is 13 amino acids long. Trimming removed 6 bases at V and 4 bases at J, with 15 bases between. The CDR3 sequence: CSVLHQFLETQYF. CDR3 bases: TGCAGCGTCCTTCATCAGTTTTTAGAGACCCAGTACTTC.

The chain is built from TRBV27 and TRBJ2-7; D unclear. This CDR3 has 13 amino acids. Looked up from germline, CDR1 is MNHEY and CDR2 is SMNVEV (reference sequence). V shed 2 bases and J shed 4 bases, with 9 bases lying between them. The CDR3 reads CASSLLQNYEQYF. CDR3 coding DNA: TGTGCCAGCAGTTTACTACAGAATTACGAGCAGTACTTC.

The gene calls are TRBV5-5 and TRBJ1-1, with a possible D match to TRBD1 (5 bases). The germline CDR1 and CDR2 sequences are SGHKS and YYEKEE (reference sequence). V dropped 4 bases and J dropped 4 bases, with 17 bases sitting between them. This CDR3 is built from 15 residues. The CDR3 loop is CASSPDIHSGTEAFF. The CDR3 nucleotides read TGTGCCAGCAGCCCGGACATACACTCGGGCACTGAAGCTTTCTTT.

This rearrangement joins TRBV5-1 to TRBJ1-5; TRBD1 might be the D (6 bases). CDR1 and CDR2 from the germline V gene are SGHRS and YFSETQ. CDR3 length: 13 amino acids. V was shortened by 4 bases and J by 3 bases, with 8 bases between the two germline ends. The CDR3 bases are TGCGCCAGCAGCCGGGGGCTCAATCAGCCCCAGCATTTT. This translates into CASSRGLNQPQHF.

The chain joins TRBV21-1 to TRBJ2-5; the D call in the table, TRBD1, was not verified against the DNA. TRBV21-1 is a pseudogene segment. The CDR3 length is 15 residues. The CDR3 DNA follows: TGTGCCAGCAGCCTCCAGGACAGGGGGGGAGTGACCCAGTACTTC. This sequence encodes CASSLQDRGGVTQYF.

The chain recombines TRBV18 with TRBJ1-1, with TRBD1 matching 10 bases. The V gene end was trimmed by 4 bases and the J gene end by 1 base; junction bases not matched to a gene: 3. The CDR3 contains 15 residues. The germline gives CDR1 KGHSH, CDR2 LQKENI. The CDR3 sequence is CASSHRDRGNTEAFF. CDR3 DNA: TGTGCCAGCTCACACAGGGACAGGGGGAACACTGAAGCTTTCTTT.